These T cell receptor beta chains were read from a single sample in a study of T-cell memory formation after mild COVID-19. Via MiXCR, TCRdb re-called the 5' RACE reads, giving one row per CDR3 protein. The sample holds hundreds of thousands of distinct CDR3 sequences, about 16% seen once. Sequences were obtained from PBMCs or a T cell subset sorted from them (not recorded which). The receptor source for this set is a man younger than 30 who had mild COVID-19 (a few samples of this study predate the infection). Cell type and time point are not known. The CDR3 runs from the conserved cysteine through the conserved F or W. A D gene is named only where the DNA matches it firmly. Rows may omit the clone size; those that give it use once, few, many or a size class.

clone_size	j_call	d_call	v_call	cdr3_aa	cdr3_nt
NA	TRBJ1-1	NA	TRBV18	CASSTGSGTEAFF	TGTGCCAGCTCAACGGGGTCGGGGACTGAAGCTTTCTTT
few	TRBJ2-7	TRBD2	TRBV20-1	CSARDYQRGYEQYF	TGCAGTGCTAGAGATTACCAGCGGGGCTACGAGCAGTACTTC
few	TRBJ2-2	TRBD1	TRBV10-3	CAISARGQGNTGELFF	TGTGCCATCAGTGCTCGTGGACAGGGAAACACCGGGGAGCTGTTTTTT
NA	TRBJ2-5	NA	TRBV11-2	CASSLGPYQETQYF	TGTGCCAGCAGCTTAGGCCCTTATCAAGAGACCCAGTACTTC
NA	TRBJ2-3	NA	TRBV4-3	CASSQRNRVVDTQYF	TGCGCCAGCAGCCAAAGGAACAGGGTTGTCGATACGCAGTATTTT
many	TRBJ2-1	TRBD2	TRBV7-2	CASSSSGGAYNEQFF	TGTGCCAGCAGCTCTAGCGGGGGGGCCTACAATGAGCAGTTCTTC
NA	TRBJ2-5	NA	TRBV7-2	CASRGPIQETQYF	TGTGCCAGCAGGGGACCTATCCAAGAGACCCAGTACTTC
NA	TRBJ2-1	NA	TRBV6-5	CASSLMGQPWGEQFF	TGTGCCAGCAGTTTAATGGGGCAACCCTGGGGTGAGCAGTTCTTC
once	TRBJ2-3	TRBD2	TRBV7-9	CASSLVTSGADTQYF	TGTGCCAGCAGCTTAGTGACTAGCGGGGCAGATACGCAGTATTTT
NA	TRBJ2-2	TRBD2	TRBV5-1	CASSLTAGGPPGTGELFF	TGCGCCAGCAGCTTGACAGCGGGGGGCCCTCCGGGCACCGGGGAGCTGTTTTTT
few	TRBJ1-3	NA	TRBV4-1	CASSSPGTTGNTIYF	TGCGCCAGCAGCTCACCCGGGACAACTGGAAACACCATATATTTT
NA	TRBJ2-1	TRBD2	TRBV3-1	CASSQDLTSGGVNEQFF	TGTGCCAGCAGCCAAGACCTAACTAGCGGGGGGGTGAATGAGCAGTTCTTC
NA	TRBJ1-1	NA	TRBV20-1	CSASSRLNTEAFF	TGCAGTGCTAGTAGTCGGTTGAACACTGAAGCTTTCTTT
NA	TRBJ1-5	TRBD1	TRBV7-2	CASRAPGGNQPQHF	TGTGCCAGCCGAGCCCCAGGGGGTAATCAGCCCCAGCATTTT
NA	TRBJ2-2	NA	TRBV10-1	CASSGTGIPGELFF	TGCGCCAGCAGTGGAACAGGGATTCCCGGGGAGCTGTTTTTT
few	TRBJ1-1	TRBD1	TRBV5-4	CASSTRDRVSEAFF	TGTGCCAGCAGCACCCGGGACAGAGTCTCTGAAGCTTTCTTT